This T cell receptor beta chain was identified during a study of glioma-infiltrating T cells. Trimming took off 7 bases at V and 0 bases at J, with 16 bases between the two ends. The germline gives CDR1 MNHNS, CDR2 SASEGT. The CDR3 runs 17 residues. In regard to this clonotype: The antigen remains undetermined.

Findings of the study overall: Patients with low tissue-blood divergence carried a signature set of shared blood CDR3 motifs.

Amplification of TCR alpha and beta CDR3 regions from RNA used iRepertoire nested multiplex PCR. TCRdb passed the multiplex PCR reads through MiXCR, listing each CDR3 protein once. The sample comprises a few hundred thousand distinct CDR3 sequences, around 45% of which are singletons, and approximately 12% rests with the top ten. The chain is built from TRBV6-1 and TRBJ2-6, with a possible D match to TRBD2 (6 bases). The clonotype was recovered from a human donor with low-grade glioma or glioblastoma, undergoing nonglioma brain surgery, or in good health (not recorded which). Sequenced: glioma tissue, nonneoplastic brain tissue, or PBMCs (not recorded which). CDR3 protein: CASTGEDGFSGANVLTF. The CDR3 nucleotides read TGTGCCAGCACTGGGGAGGACGGGTTCTCTGGGGCCAACGTCCTGACTTTC.